The 24 T cell receptor beta chains below come from one sample, sequenced in a study of breast tumors, draining lymph nodes, adjacent tissues. Axillary draining lymph nodes of breast cancer patients supplied the node samples. MiXCR, run by TCRdb on the multiplex PCR reads, gives a single entry per CDR3 protein. The sample includes 150,000 to 200,000 distinct CDR3 sequences, about 30% seen only once; the top ten take 3.5% to 4.5%. The sequenced material came from axillary lymph node tissue. The receptors originated from a female donor with breast cancer. Some clones in this sample may be carry-over from other donors' samples.

This clonotype was observed at least ten times. The chain is built from TRBV20-1 and TRBJ2-3, with D possibly being TRBD1 or TRBD2 (5 bases each). The CDR3 spans 14 residues. Per germline, CDR1 DFQATT and CDR2 SNEGSKA (reference sequence). V was clipped by 5 bases and J by 0 bases, with 12 bases between them. The CDR3 loop reads CSALRDGSTDTQYF. Written as DNA, the CDR3 is TGCAGTGCTCTCCGGGACGGCAGCACAGATACGCAGTATTTT.

This clonotype came up many times. V is TRBV19 and J is TRBJ1-2, with D unresolved. The CDR3 covers 12 residues. Germline V lookup: CDR1 LNHDA, CDR2 SQIVND (reference sequence). Trimming took off 2 bases at V and 8 bases at J, with 9 bases between the two ends. The CDR3 loop reads CASSIKGRGYTF. For the CDR3, the DNA is TGTGCCAGTAGTATAAAGGGCAGAGGCTACACCTTC.

This clonotype was seen ten or more times. Here the CDR3 reads CASSQGRGLGYTF. In nucleotides, the CDR3 is TGTGCCAGCAGCCAAGGGAGGGGGCTTGGCTACACCTTC. This chain joins TRBV7-8 and TRBJ1-2; TRBD1 matches 7 bases. Trimming at V came to 5 bases and at J to 7 bases, leaving 7 bases not matched to a gene. The CDR3 is 13 amino acids. From germline, CDR1 is SGHVS and CDR2 FQNEAQ.

This clonotype was seen a handful of times. J is TRBJ2-1 and V is TRBV27, with TRBD1 identical over 10 bases. The CDR3 contains 17 residues. V was pared by 5 bases and J by 7 bases, with 14 bases of the junction left unmatched. CDR1 is MNHEY, CDR2 SMNVEV, per germline (reference sequence). CDR3 loop: CASSEHRDRGWLNEQFF. The DNA of the CDR3 is TGTGCCAGCAGTGAACACCGGGACAGGGGTTGGTTGAATGAGCAGTTCTTC.

The chain is built from TRBV3-2 and TRBJ2-7; the D call TRBD2 from the table was never checked on the DNA. TRBV3-2 is a listed pseudogene. CDR3 length: 17 residues. CDR3 DNA sequence: TGTGCCAGCAGCCAAGATCGGTGCGGGGGGACCGACTACGAGCAGTACTTC. This translates into CASSQDRCGGTDYEQYF.

This sequence joins TRBV10-1 and TRBJ1-1; a possible D gene is TRBD1 (6 bases). Trimming stripped 10 bases from V and 2 bases from J, with 14 bases between. Germline V gene lookup returns CDR1 WNHNN and CDR2 SYGVQD (reference sequence). This CDR3 is 13 amino acids long. In DNA form, the CDR3 reads TGCGCCACCCGACAGGCGGATAACACTGAAGCTTTCTTT. It codes for CATRQADNTEAFF.

This clonotype was found many times. The chain employs TRBV6-5 and TRBJ2-3; maybe TRBD2 (6 bases). The CDR3 is 16 residues long. Trimming took 0 bases from V and 1 from J, leaving 11 bases between them. Per the germline V gene, CDR1 is MNHEY and CDR2 is SVGAGI. The CDR3 bases are TGTGCCAGCAGTTACTCGGGGGGTTGGGGCACAGATACGCAGTATTTT. The encoded protein is CASSYSGGWGTDTQYF.

There are many counts of this clonotype. The genes are TRBV20-1 and TRBJ2-7, with 14 bases aligning to TRBD2. CDR1 is DFQATT, CDR2 SNEGSKA, per germline (reference sequence). The V and J ends lost 2 bases and 5 bases, in that order; junction bases with no gene match: 2. The CDR3 covers 14 residues. CDR3 protein: CSARQGLAGDEQYF. The DNA for the CDR3 is TGCAGTGCTAGACAGGGACTAGCGGGAGACGAGCAGTACTTC.

This clonotype was counted many times. Just one base apart from a much larger clone, this may be a read error. The DNA for the CDR3 is TGTGCCAGCAGCTTGGAGACAGCGGCCACCTATGGCTACACCTTC. Encoded protein: CASSLETAATYGYTF. V is TRBV5-8 and J is TRBJ1-2; maybe TRBD1 (5 bases). The V end lost 0 bases, the J end lost 4 bases, and 13 bases lay between the germline ends. The CDR3 consists of 15 residues. In germline, CDR1 is SGHTS, CDR2 YDEGEE.

The chain links TRBV7-3 to TRBJ2-6, with D possibly TRBD2 on 5 matching bases. Trimming took 6 bases from V and 0 from J, leaving 18 bases between them. This CDR3 spans 18 amino acids. Germline V gene lookup returns CDR1 SGHTA and CDR2 FQGTGA. The CDR3 DNA follows: TGTGCCAGCAGGGGAGTCCCCGGGCTGTGCTCTGGGGCCAACGTCCTGACTTTC. It is translated as CASRGVPGLCSGANVLTF. The full variable domain, completed using reference TRBV7-3 and TRBJ2-6, is GAGVSQTPSNKVTEKGKYVELRCDPISGHTALYWYRQSLGQGPEFLIYFQGTGAADDSGLPNDRFFAVRPEGSVSTLKIQRTERGDSAVYLCASRGVPGLCSGANVLTFGAGSRLTVL.

This clonotype was seen once. The CDR3 does not end in the conserved phenylalanine or tryptophan, so this is likely a read error. The limits of the CDR3 on the DNA are not certain, so only TCRdb's listed CDR3 is given. This chain connects TRBV20-1 to TRBJ2-1. The CDR3 has 11 residues if both end residues are counted. Germline CDR1 DFQATT, CDR2 SNEGSKA (reference sequence). Here the CDR3 reads CSARWYNEQSL.

CDR3 protein: CSASETSGGRTDTQYF. The CDR3 region has the DNA TGCAGTGCTTCCGAGACTAGCGGGGGGCGCACAGATACGCAGTATTTT. The chain joins TRBV29-1 to TRBJ2-3; the match to TRBD2 covers 13 bases. This CDR3 comprises 16 residues. Germline CDR1 is SQVTM and CDR2 is ANQGSEA.

A remark on this clonotype: The final CDR3 position lacks the conserved phenylalanine or tryptophan, pointing to a likely read error. The CDR3 DNA reads TGTGCCGTCAAACAGGGAACCCTCTCTGAAGCTTTCGTT. This codes for CAVKQGTLSEAFV. The chain employs TRBV10-3 and TRBJ1-1, with D perhaps TRBD1 (6 bases). The CDR3 spans 13 residues. V dropped 11 bases and J dropped 6 bases, with 19 bases sitting between them. Looked up from germline, CDR1 is ENHRY and CDR2 is SYGVKD.

This clonotype was detected ten times or more. J is TRBJ1-4 and V is TRBV13; TRBD1 aligns across 9 bases. The junction had 3 bases not matched to a gene; V was cut back by 3 bases and J by 7 bases. The CDR3 totals 14 residues. The germline V gene encodes CDR1 PRHDT and CDR2 FYEKMQ (reference sequence). CDR3 sequence: CASSLTGGGEKLFF. The CDR3 coding sequence is TGTGCCAGCAGCTTGACAGGGGGGGGTGAAAAACTGTTTTTT.

The gene calls are TRBV20-1 and TRBJ2-3; D may correspond to TRBD1 or TRBD2 (5 bases each). Trimming pared 4 bases from V and 2 bases from J, leaving 10 bases between. There are 13 residues in the CDR3. Germline CDR1 and CDR2: DFQATT and SNEGSKA (reference sequence). CDR3 sequence reads: CSATGQYTDTQYF. DNA for the CDR3: TGCAGTGCTACGGGGCAGTACACAGATACGCAGTATTTT.

This clonotype was counted a few times. A much more abundant neighbour one base away suggests this may be a read error. The chain recombines TRBV6-5 with TRBJ1-5; D is unresolved. The CDR3 length is 14 residues. The germline gives CDR1 MNHEY, CDR2 SVGAGI. Trimming removed 5 bases at V and 3 bases at J, with 11 bases between. DNA of the CDR3: TGTGCCAGCAGTCACCGGCAGTACAATCAGCCCCAGCATTTT. Its protein product is CASSHRQYNQPQHF.

This clonotype was seen many times. The chain uses TRBV13 and TRBJ2-2, with 14 bases fitting TRBD2. In germline, CDR1 is PRHDT, CDR2 FYEKMQ (reference sequence). CDR3 size: 19 residues. The ends lost 4 bases at V and 6 bases at J; junction bases unmatched: 13. The CDR3 sequence: CASSSPLGLAGVVAGELFF. CDR3 coding DNA: TGTGCCAGCAGCTCCCCCCTGGGACTAGCGGGAGTCGTGGCCGGGGAGCTGTTTTTT. The full variable domain, with the rest looked up from reference TRBV13 and TRBJ2-2, is AAGVIQSPRHLIKEKRETATLKCYPIPRHDTVYWYQQGPGQDPQFLISFYEKMQSDKGSIPDRFSAQQFSDYHSELNMSSLELGDSALYFCASSSPLGLAGVVAGELFFGEGSRLTVL.

A word on this clonotype: Since no conserved phenylalanine or tryptophan closes the CDR3, a read error is the likely cause. The limits of the CDR3 on the DNA are not certain, so only TCRdb's listed CDR3 is given. The CDR3 sequence: CASSQEWAGPADS. The rearrangement joins TRBV4-1 to TRBJ2-5; the table assigns TRBD1, which was not confirmed against the DNA. Germline-derived CDR1 and CDR2 are MGHRA and YSYEKL. The CDR3 length equals 13 residues, ends included.

This clonotype was seen ten or more times. The chain carries TRBV12-3 or TRBV12-4 and TRBJ1-3, with D maybe TRBD1 (5 bases). The CDR3 has 13 residues. Trimming removed 5 bases at V and 4 bases at J, with 9 bases between. CDR3 nucleotides: TGTGCCAGCAGTCGAAGACAGGGAAACACCATATATTTT. It translates to CASSRRQGNTIYF.

This clonotype was observed at least ten times. The J gene is TRBJ2-7, the V gene TRBV6-5; TRBD2 matches at 8 bases. The V and J ends lost 6 bases and 4 bases, in that order; junction bases with no gene match: 5. Germline V gives CDR1 MNHEY, CDR2 SVGAGI. The CDR3 length is 13 residues. CDR3 in amino acids: CASRYSGAYEQYF. The CDR3 DNA is TGTGCCAGCAGATATAGCGGGGCTTACGAGCAGTACTTC.

This clonotype was observed many times. The rearrangement joins TRBV9 to TRBJ2-3; TRBD2 aligns across 7 bases. Germline-derived CDR1 and CDR2 are SGDLS and YYNGEE. The CDR3 length is 17 residues. The V and J ends lost 1 base and 6 bases, in that order; junction bases with no gene match: 14. CDR3: CASSVNPAGPPKDTQYF. CDR3 DNA sequence: TGTGCCAGCAGCGTAAATCCAGCGGGACCTCCTAAGGATACGCAGTATTTT.

This clonotype has a count of ten or more. The chain combines TRBV7-8 with TRBJ1-5; possible D gene TRBD1, 6 bases. V was clipped by 1 base and J by 3 bases, with 13 bases between them. CDR1 and CDR2 (germline): SGHVS, FQNEAQ. CDR3 length: 16 amino acids. The CDR3 DNA is TGTGCCAGCAGCTTAGGTATACAGGGACTCAATCAGCCCCAGCATTTT. Translated: CASSLGIQGLNQPQHF.

This clonotype was seen a few times. CDR3 bases: TGTGCCAGCAGCTTATACCTAAACACTGAGCAGTTCTTC. Translated, it gives CASSLYLNTEQFF. The chain links TRBV11-3 to TRBJ2-1, with D hard to call. With 2 bases removed from V and 9 bases from J, the gap between germline ends came to 11 bases. CDR3 length equals 13 residues. CDR1 and CDR2 (germline): SGHNT, YENEEA.

The table lists this clonotype with many counts. V usage is TRBV6-5 and J usage is TRBJ1-6; 10 bases align to TRBD1. V was pared by 4 bases and J by 7 bases, with 1 base of the junction left unmatched. In germline, CDR1 is MNHEY, CDR2 SVGAGI. The CDR3 is 14 residues long. The DNA for the CDR3 is TGTGCCAGCAGTTGGGACAGGGGCAATTCACCCCTCCACTTT. It is translated as CASSWDRGNSPLHF.